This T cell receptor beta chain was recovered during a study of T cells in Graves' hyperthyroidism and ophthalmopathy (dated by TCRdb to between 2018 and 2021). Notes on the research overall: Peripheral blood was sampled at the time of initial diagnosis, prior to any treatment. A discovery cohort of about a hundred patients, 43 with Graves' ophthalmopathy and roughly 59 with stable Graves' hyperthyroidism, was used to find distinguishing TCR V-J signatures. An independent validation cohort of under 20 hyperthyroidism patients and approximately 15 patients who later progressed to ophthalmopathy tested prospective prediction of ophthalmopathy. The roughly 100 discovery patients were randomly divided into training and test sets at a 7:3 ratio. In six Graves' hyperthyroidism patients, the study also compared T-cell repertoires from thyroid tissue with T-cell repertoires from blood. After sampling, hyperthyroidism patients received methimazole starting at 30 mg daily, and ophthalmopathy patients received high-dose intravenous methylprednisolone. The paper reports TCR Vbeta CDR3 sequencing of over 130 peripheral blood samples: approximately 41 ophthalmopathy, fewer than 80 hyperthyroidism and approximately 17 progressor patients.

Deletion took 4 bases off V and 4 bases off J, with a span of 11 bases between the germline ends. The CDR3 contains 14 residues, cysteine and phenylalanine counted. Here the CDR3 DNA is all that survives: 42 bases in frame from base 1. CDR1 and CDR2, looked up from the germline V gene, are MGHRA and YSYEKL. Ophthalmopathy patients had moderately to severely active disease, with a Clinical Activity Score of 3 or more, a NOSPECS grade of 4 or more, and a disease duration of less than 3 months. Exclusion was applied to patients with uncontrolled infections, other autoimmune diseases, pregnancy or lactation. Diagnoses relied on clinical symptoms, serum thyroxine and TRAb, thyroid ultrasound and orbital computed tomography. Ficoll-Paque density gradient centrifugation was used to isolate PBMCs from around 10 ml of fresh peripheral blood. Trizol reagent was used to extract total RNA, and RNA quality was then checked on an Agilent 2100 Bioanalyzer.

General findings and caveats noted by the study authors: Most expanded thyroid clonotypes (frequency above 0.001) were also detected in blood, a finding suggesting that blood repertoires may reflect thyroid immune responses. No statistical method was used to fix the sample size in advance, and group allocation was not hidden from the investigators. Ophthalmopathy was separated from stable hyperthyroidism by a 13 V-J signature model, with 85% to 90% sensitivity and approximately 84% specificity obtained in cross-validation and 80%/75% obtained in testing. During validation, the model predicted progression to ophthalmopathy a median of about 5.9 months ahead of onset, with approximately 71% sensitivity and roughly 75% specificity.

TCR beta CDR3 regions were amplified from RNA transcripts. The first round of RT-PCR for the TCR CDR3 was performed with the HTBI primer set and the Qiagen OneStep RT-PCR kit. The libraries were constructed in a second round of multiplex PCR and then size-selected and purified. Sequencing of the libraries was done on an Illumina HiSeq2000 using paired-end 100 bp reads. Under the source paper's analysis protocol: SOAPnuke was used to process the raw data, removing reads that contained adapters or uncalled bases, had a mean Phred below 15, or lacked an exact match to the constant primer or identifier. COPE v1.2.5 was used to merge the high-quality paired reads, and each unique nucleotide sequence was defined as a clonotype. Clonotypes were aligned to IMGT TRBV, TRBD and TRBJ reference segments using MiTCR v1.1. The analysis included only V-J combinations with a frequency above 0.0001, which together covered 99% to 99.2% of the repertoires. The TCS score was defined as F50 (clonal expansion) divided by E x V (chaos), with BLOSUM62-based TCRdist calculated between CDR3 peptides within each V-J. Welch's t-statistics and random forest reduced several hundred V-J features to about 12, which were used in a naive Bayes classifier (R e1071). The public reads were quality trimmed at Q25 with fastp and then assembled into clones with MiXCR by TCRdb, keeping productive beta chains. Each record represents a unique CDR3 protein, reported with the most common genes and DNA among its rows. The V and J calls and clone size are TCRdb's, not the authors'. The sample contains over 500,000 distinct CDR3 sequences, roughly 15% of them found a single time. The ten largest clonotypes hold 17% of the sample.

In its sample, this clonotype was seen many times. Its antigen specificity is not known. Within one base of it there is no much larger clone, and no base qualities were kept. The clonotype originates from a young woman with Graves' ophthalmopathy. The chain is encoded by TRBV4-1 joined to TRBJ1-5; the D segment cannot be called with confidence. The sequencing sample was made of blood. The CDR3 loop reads CASSLDFQNQPQHF. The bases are TGCGCCAGCAGCCTTGACTTTCAGAATCAGCCCCAGCATTTT.